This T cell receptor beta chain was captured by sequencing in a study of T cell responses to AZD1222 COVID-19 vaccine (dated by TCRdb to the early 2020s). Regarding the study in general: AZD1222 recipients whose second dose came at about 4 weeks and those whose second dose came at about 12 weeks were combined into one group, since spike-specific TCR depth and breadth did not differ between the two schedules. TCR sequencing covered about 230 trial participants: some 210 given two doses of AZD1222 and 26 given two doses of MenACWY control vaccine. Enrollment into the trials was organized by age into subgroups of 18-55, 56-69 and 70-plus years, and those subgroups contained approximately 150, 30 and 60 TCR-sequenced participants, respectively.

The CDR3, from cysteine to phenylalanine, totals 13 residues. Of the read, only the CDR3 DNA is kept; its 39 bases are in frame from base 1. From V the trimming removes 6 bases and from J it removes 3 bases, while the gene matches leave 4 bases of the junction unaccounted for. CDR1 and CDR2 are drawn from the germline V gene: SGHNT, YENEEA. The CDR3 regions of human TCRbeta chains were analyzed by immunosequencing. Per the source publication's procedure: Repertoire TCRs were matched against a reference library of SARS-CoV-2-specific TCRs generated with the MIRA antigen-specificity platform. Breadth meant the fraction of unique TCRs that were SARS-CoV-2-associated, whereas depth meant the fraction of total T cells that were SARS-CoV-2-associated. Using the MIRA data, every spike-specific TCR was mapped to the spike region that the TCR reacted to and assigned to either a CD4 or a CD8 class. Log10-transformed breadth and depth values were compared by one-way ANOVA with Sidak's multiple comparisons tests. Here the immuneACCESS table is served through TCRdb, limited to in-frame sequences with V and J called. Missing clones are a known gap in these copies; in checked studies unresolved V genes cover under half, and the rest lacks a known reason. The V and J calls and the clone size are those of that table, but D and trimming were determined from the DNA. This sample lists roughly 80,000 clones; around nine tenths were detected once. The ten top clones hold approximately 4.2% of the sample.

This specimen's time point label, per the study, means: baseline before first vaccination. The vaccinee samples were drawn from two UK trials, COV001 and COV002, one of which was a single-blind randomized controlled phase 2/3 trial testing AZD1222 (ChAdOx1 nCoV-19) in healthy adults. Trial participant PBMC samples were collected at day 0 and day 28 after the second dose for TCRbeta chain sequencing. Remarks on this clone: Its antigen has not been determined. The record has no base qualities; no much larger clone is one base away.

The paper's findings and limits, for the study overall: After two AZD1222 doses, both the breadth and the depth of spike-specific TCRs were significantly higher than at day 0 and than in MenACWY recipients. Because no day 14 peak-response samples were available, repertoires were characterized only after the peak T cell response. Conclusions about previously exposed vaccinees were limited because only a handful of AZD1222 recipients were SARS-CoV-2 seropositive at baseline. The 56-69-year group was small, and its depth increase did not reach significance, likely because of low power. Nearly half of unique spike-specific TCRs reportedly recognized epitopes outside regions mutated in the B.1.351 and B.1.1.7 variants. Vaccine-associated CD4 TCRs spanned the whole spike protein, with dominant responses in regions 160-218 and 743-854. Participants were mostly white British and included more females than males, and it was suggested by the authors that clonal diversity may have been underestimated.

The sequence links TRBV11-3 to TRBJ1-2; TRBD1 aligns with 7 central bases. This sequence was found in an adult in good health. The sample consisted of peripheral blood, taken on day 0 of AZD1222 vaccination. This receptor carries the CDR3 CASSLQGYYGYTF. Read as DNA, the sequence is TGTGCCAGCAGTCTACAGGGGTACTATGGCTACACCTTC.